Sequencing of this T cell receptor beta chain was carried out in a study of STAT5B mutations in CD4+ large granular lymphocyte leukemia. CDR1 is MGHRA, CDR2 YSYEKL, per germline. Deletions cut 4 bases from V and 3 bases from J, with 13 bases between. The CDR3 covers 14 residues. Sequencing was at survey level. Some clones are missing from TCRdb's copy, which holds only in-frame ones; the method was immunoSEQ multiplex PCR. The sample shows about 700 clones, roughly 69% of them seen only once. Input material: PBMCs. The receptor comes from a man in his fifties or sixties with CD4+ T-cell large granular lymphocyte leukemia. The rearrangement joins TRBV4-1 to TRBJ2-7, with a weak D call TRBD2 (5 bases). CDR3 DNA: TGCGCCAGCAGCCGGCCCGGGGTTGGCTACGAGCAGTACTTC. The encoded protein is CASSRPGVGYEQYF.